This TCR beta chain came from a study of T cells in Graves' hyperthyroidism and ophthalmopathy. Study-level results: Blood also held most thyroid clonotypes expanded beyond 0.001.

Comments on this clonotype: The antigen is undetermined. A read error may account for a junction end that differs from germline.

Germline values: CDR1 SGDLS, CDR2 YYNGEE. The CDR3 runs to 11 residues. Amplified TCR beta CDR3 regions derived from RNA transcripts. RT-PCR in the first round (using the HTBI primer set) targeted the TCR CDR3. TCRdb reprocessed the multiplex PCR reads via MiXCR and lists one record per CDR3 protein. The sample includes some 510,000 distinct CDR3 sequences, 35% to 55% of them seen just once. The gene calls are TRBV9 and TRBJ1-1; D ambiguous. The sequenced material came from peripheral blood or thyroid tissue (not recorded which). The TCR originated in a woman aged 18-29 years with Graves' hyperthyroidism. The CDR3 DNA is TGTGCCAGCAGCGTAGCACCGGGAGGGATCTTT. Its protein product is CASSVAPGGIF.